A selection of T cell receptor beta chains follows, all from one sample in a study of shared clonotypes between healthy human individuals. This table comes from immunoSEQ multiplex PCR, and its TCRdb copy is limited to in-frame clones, with some not included. Altogether 550,000 to 800,000 clones are present, approximately 79% being singletons, with the ten largest covering 1.5% to 2%. Material for sequencing was memory CD4+ T cells sorted from blood. The source is a woman younger than 45 in good health. The conserved cysteine and the conserved F or W are not part of the CDR3 here.

j_call v_call cdr3_aa
TRBJ2-7 TRBV5-1 ASSMGQAVGGEQY
TRBJ1-5 TRBV11-3 ASSLWDSNQPQH
TRBJ1-2 TRBV7-8 ASSTRDRLYGYT
TRBJ2-3 TRBV6-1 ASSEVVDTQY
TRBJ1-2 TRBV14 ASSQDHQLLGGYT
TRBJ2-5 TRBV9 ASTVRGETQY
TRBJ1-1 TRBV7-9 ASTLVMNTEAF
. TRBV5-3 ARSTPWGGYEQY
TRBJ2-7 TRBV30 AWSGDRSGREQY
TRBJ2-6 TRBV27 ASSLSSLRGRYSGANVLT
TRBJ1-5 TRBV28 ASSRTGVRGHSNQPQH
TRBJ1-2 TRBV4-1 ASSAAVHGYT
TRBJ1-2 TRBV6-5 ASSYWPEYGYT
TRBJ2-1 TRBV5-1 ASSVSSGGYNEQF
TRBJ2-1 TRBV6-5 ASKVAQHNEQF
TRBJ2-1 TRBV19 ASHAGSSYNEQF
TRBJ2-4 TRBV6-4 ASSGGPTLNIQY
TRBJ2-2 TRBV15 ATRRGRVGELF
TRBJ2-5 TRBV30 AGLIWETQY
TRBJ2-1 TRBV28 ASTIQGTYNEQF
TRBJ2-1 TRBV5-4 ASSFQSLNNEQF
TRBJ1-1 TRBV5-1 ASSLSQGSTEAF
TRBJ2-3 TRBV7-8 ASSLLRASGRALWRSDTQY
TRBJ1-1 TRBV10-2 ASSDTRDTEAF
TRBJ2-2 TRBV9 ASSVLAPTNTGELF
TRBJ2-2 TRBV5-1 ASSRGQNTGELF
TRBJ2-2 TRBV7-8 ASSPREGANTGELF
TRBJ2-1 TRBV7-8 ASSLVLAGGIEQF
TRBJ2-4 TRBV28 ASSLGGTKNIQY
TRBJ1-5 TRBV6-5 ASSYSMTGDQPQH
TRBJ2-7 TRBV5-1 ASSLAGTGVYEQY
TRBJ2-3 TRBV7-9 ASSLLADGTDTQY
TRBJ2-2 TRBV5-1 ASSLGSTGELF
TRBJ1-3 TRBV7-2 ASSSTALSGNTIY
TRBJ2-7 TRBV19 ASMSTGGYEQY
TRBJ1-4 TRBV28 ASSRPGNEKLF
TRBJ1-5 TRBV7-8 ASSPNWVLSNQPQH
TRBJ2-1 TRBV5-6 ASSWAEEQF
TRBJ2-2 TRBV6-5 ASSRREFGAGELF
TRBJ1-3 TRBV5-4 ASSLGQNSGNTIY
TRBJ1-5 TRBV29-1 SVEAGNQPQH
TRBJ2-7 TRBV5-8 ASSLVRGRWDEQY
TRBJ1-1 TRBV7-6 ASSTRTGGTEAF
TRBJ1-2 TRBV6-1 ASRPGTGGRYGYT
TRBJ2-2 TRBV28 AATGTSVTGELF
TRBJ2-1 TRBV6-4 ASTRQPGQGFVGEQF
TRBJ2-1 TRBV9 ASSPIHNEQF
TRBJ2-7 TRBV7-8 ASSLGQIYEQY
TRBJ2-7 TRBV4-1 ASSARGDYGEQY
TRBJ1-1 TRBV6-6 ASSSWTGVSTEAF
TRBJ2-1 TRBV7-9 ASSPRPGTENYNEQF
TRBJ2-3 TRBV6-6 ATTSGNRRDTQY